These T cell receptor beta chains were read from a single sample in a study of identical twins. TCRdb ran MiXCR on the 5' RACE reads and lists one entry per CDR3 protein. The sample contains around 650,000 distinct CDR3 sequences, under 8.5% of which appear only once. These same records also appear under a second study, on yellow fever vaccine responses in identical twins.

Sequencing was carried out using PBMCs. All receptors derive from a young woman in good health. The CDR3 runs from the conserved cysteine through the conserved F or W. D genes are given only for firm matches. The listing skips clone size in some rows; elsewhere it reads once, few, many or a size class.

j_call d_call clone_size v_call cdr3_aa cdr3_nt
TRBJ1-1 NA many TRBV5-1 CASSPGRMNTEAFF TGCGCCAGCAGCCCTGGACGGATGAACACTGAAGCTTTCTTT
TRBJ2-1 TRBD1 NA TRBV4-1 CASMQTGTGFLNEQFF TGCGCCAGCATGCAAACCGGGACAGGGTTTTTAAATGAGCAGTTCTTC
TRBJ1-1 NA many TRBV19 CASSISGRQVNTEAFF TGTGCCAGTAGTATCTCGGGTCGACAGGTAAACACTGAAGCTTTCTTT
TRBJ2-3 TRBD1 many TRBV4-1 CASSQRQGAQDTQYF TGCGCCAGCAGCCAAAGACAGGGGGCTCAAGATACGCAGTATTTT
TRBJ1-2 NA many TRBV9 CASSVGASADIPLSYTF TGTGCCAGCAGCGTAGGAGCCAGTGCAGATATCCCTTTGAGCTACACCTTC
TRBJ1-4 NA many TRBV4-1 CASSQDWADTNEKLFF TGCGCCAGCAGCCAAGATTGGGCAGATACTAATGAAAAACTGTTTTTT
TRBJ2-7 TRBD2 few TRBV7-9 CASSQGTSRTYEQYF TGTGCCAGCAGCCAAGGGACTAGCCGCACCTACGAGCAGTACTTC
TRBJ2-1 NA few TRBV6-1 CASSLGPVSSYNEQFF TGTGCCAGCAGTCTCGGACCCGTCAGCTCCTACAATGAGCAGTTCTTC
TRBJ1-6 NA NA TRBV16 CASSHGTRGRNSPLHF TGTGCCAGCAGCCACGGTACGCGGGGAAGGAATTCACCCCTCCACTTT
TRBJ1-2 TRBD1 many TRBV29-1 CSAAGQGNYGYTF TGCAGCGCCGCTGGACAGGGTAACTATGGCTACACCTTC
TRBJ2-5 NA many TRBV27 CASSFLYPAQQETQYF TGTGCCAGCAGTTTTTTATATCCGGCCCAGCAAGAGACCCAGTACTTC
TRBJ1-1 NA NA TRBV9 CASSVPYTEAFF TGTGCCAGCAGCGTACCTTACACTGAAGCTTTCTTT
TRBJ1-2 TRBD1 few TRBV28 CASRLEGAPGYTF TGTGCCAGCAGGCTCGAGGGGGCGCCGGGCTACACCTTC
TRBJ2-5 NA many TRBV10-3 CAISDWQGGETQYF TGTGCCATCAGTGACTGGCAGGGTGGAGAGACCCAGTACTTC
TRBJ1-1 TRBD1 NA TRBV6-5 CASSYTQGGRNTEAFF TGTGCCAGCAGTTACACCCAGGGGGGGCGGAACACTGAAGCTTTCTTT
TRBJ1-2 NA NA TRBV4-1 CASSQESLGGRNYGYTF TGCGCCAGCAGCCAAGAGAGTCTGGGGGGCCGGAACTATGGCTACACCTTC
TRBJ2-3 TRBD2 NA TRBV10-3 CAILAGETDTQYF TGTGCCATATTAGCGGGAGAAACAGATACGCAGTATTTT
TRBJ2-6 NA NA TRBV7-2 CASSLVQAKGANVLTF TGTGCCAGCAGCTTAGTCCAGGCCAAGGGGGCCAACGTCCTGACTTTC
TRBJ2-1 NA many TRBV20-1 CSAEGRTYNEQFF TGCAGTGCCGAGGGGAGGACCTACAATGAGCAGTTCTTC
TRBJ2-3 TRBD2 NA TRBV20-1 CSASAGIAGASTDTQYF TGCAGTGCTAGTGCGGGAATAGCGGGAGCAAGCACAGATACGCAGTATTTT
TRBJ2-3 NA many TRBV7-2 CASSRGFRSSTDTQYF TGTGCCAGCAGCCGAGGTTTCAGATCTAGCACAGATACGCAGTATTTT
TRBJ2-1 TRBD2 few TRBV29-1 CSVGGTSGSSYNEQFF TGCAGCGTTGGGGGAACTAGCGGGAGCTCCTACAATGAGCAGTTCTTC
TRBJ2-1 TRBD2 NA TRBV12-3/TRBV12-4 CASSSFSSGGSYNEQFF TGTGCCAGCAGTTCGTTTTCTAGCGGGGGGTCCTACAATGAGCAGTTCTTC
TRBJ2-1 TRBD2 many TRBV24-1 CATSDLGSGSPGYEQFF TGTGCCACCAGTGATTTAGGTAGCGGGAGCCCTGGGTATGAGCAGTTCTTC
TRBJ1-2 TRBD1 few TRBV11-2 CASSIGQGFDGYTF TGTGCCAGCAGCATCGGACAGGGCTTTGATGGCTACACCTTC
TRBJ2-1 TRBD2 NA TRBV10-3 CAIRTSGNEQFF TGTGCCATCAGGACTAGCGGCAATGAGCAGTTCTTC
TRBJ2-7 NA few TRBV28 CASSPYRQGGVSYEQYF TGTGCCAGCAGTCCATACCGACAGGGAGGCGTATCCTACGAGCAGTACTTC
TRBJ1-1 NA few TRBV12-3/TRBV12-4 CASIRMASLNTEAFF TGTGCCAGCATCCGTATGGCCAGTCTGAACACTGAAGCTTTCTTT
TRBJ1-1 NA NA TRBV10-3 CAISESWVPGGSSEAFF TGTGCCATCAGTGAGTCTTGGGTTCCGGGGGGGAGTAGTGAAGCTTTCTTT
TRBJ2-1 NA NA TRBV7-3 CASSPGGLADNEQFF TGTGCCAGCAGCCCTGGGGGGCTAGCGGACAATGAGCAGTTCTTC
TRBJ2-5 NA few TRBV6-2/TRBV6-3 CASSYGGGDPETQYF TGTGCCAGCAGTTACGGAGGGGGAGACCCGGAGACCCAGTACTTC
TRBJ2-2 TRBD2 NA TRBV19 CASRTSGTAGELFF TGTGCCAGCCGGACTAGCGGGACTGCCGGGGAGCTGTTTTTT
TRBJ1-1 TRBD1 NA TRBV7-9 CASSLDGPGQWTEAFF TGTGCCAGCAGCTTAGATGGGCCGGGACAGTGGACTGAAGCTTTCTTT
TRBJ2-1 TRBD1 many TRBV7-9 CASSLRQGDGSYNEQFF TGTGCCAGCAGCTTACGGCAGGGGGATGGCTCCTACAATGAGCAGTTCTTC
TRBJ2-7 TRBD2 NA TRBV4-1 CASSQATGGPREQYF TGCGCCAGCAGCCAGGCGACGGGAGGGCCTAGGGAGCAGTACTTC
TRBJ2-3 NA many TRBV29-1 CSVAVGGSTDTQYF TGCAGCGTTGCTGTCGGCGGGAGCACAGATACGCAGTATTTT
TRBJ2-3 NA few TRBV2 CASRSKSGSPQTQYF TGTGCCAGCAGGAGTAAAAGCGGGTCGCCACAGACGCAGTATTTT
TRBJ1-2 TRBD1 NA TRBV20-1 CCASEGTGGAGYGYTF TGCTGTGCTAGCGAGGGGACAGGGGGCGCAGGCTATGGCTACACCTTC
TRBJ1-5 NA NA TRBV29-1 CSVEVQHNQPQHF TGCAGCGTTGAAGTCCAGCACAATCAGCCCCAGCATTTT
TRBJ2-1 NA few TRBV5-1 CASYHGTGPNEQFF TGCGCCAGCTACCACGGGACTGGGCCCAATGAGCAGTTCTTC
TRBJ1-5 NA NA TRBV12-3/TRBV12-4 CASSFGHLLGPQHF TGTGCCAGCAGTTTCGGGCACCTCTTAGGGCCCCAGCATTTT
TRBJ1-3 TRBD1 NA TRBV12-3/TRBV12-4 CASSHRGATGNTIYF TGTGCCAGCAGCCACAGGGGAGCAACTGGAAACACCATATATTTT
TRBJ2-5 NA NA TRBV24-1 CATSDLQPSGETQYF TGTGCCACCAGTGATTTGCAACCATCTGGGGAGACCCAGTACTTC